Below are 32 T cell receptor beta chains sequenced from a single sample in a study of Graves' ophthalmopathy and Graves' hyperthyroidism. RNA transcripts were the source from which TCR beta CDR3 regions were amplified. RT-PCR in the first round used HTBI primers; a second-round multiplex PCR followed. TCRdb ran MiXCR on the multiplex PCR reads and lists one entry per CDR3 protein. The sample has under 800,000 distinct CDR3 sequences; about 24% are singletons. The sequenced sample was peripheral blood. All receptors derive from a woman younger than 35 with stable Graves' hyperthyroidism. Some clones in this sample may be carry-over from other donors' samples.

V and J are TRBV20-1 and TRBJ2-3; D gene unclear. V was trimmed by 6 bases and J by 4 bases, leaving 8 bases between them. CDR3 size: 11 residues. The germline gives CDR1 DFQATT, CDR2 SNEGSKA (reference sequence). This CDR3 reads CSAFYPDTQYF. The CDR3 DNA follows: TGCAGTGCCTTCTACCCAGATACGCAGTATTTT.

The sample holds many counts of this clonotype. The CDR3 region has the DNA TGTGCCAGCACCCCCCCGGGACAGGGATGTGTCAGGGCCTACGAGCAGTACTTC. Its translation is CASTPPGQGCVRAYEQYF. The V and J genes are TRBV6-4 and TRBJ2-7, with TRBD1 matching over 9 bases. With 7 bases clipped from V and 2 bases from J, the junction kept 18 bases outside the gene matches. This CDR3 comprises 18 residues. Germline CDR1 reads MRHNA; CDR2 reads SNTAGT.

The CDR3 nucleotides read TGTGGGGGGGGACCCCCTGGGGCCAACGTCCTGACTTTC. This encodes CGGGPPGANVLTF. This chain links TRBV6-1 with TRBJ2-6; 7 bases match TRBD2. The CDR3 extends over 13 amino acids. Germline V CDR1 and CDR2: MNHNS, SASEGT.

This clonotype was recorded many times. This rearrangement joins TRBV14 to TRBJ1-5; D unresolved. CDR1 and CDR2 from the germline V gene are SGHDN and FVKESK. The V gene lost 1 base and the J gene lost 6 bases, with 7 bases spanning the gap. The CDR3 loop spans 13 amino acids. DNA of the CDR3: TGTGCCAGCAGCCAAGGATCAGCTCAGCCCCAGCATTTT. This gives the protein CASSQGSAQPQHF.

There are a few counts of this clonotype. The V call is TRBV20-1, the J call TRBJ1-2, with D unclear. Per the germline V gene, CDR1 is DFQATT and CDR2 is SNEGSKA (reference sequence). V was cut by 3 bases and J by 6 bases, with 11 bases left in between. The CDR3 is made up of 12 amino acids. CDR3 residues: CSASIGRDGYTF. The CDR3 bases are TGCAGTGCTAGTATCGGGCGGGATGGCTACACCTTC.

Only a few counts were recorded for this clonotype. V usage is TRBV12-3 or TRBV12-4 and J usage is TRBJ1-1; D possibly corresponds to TRBD1 (5 bases). The CDR3 extends over 12 amino acids. V was trimmed by 6 bases and J by 8 bases, leaving 13 bases between them. The CDR3 spells CASSLLRQEAFF. CDR3 coding DNA: TGTGCCAGCAGCTTACTTCGACAGGAAGCTTTCTTT.

This clonotype was counted at least ten times. The chain employs TRBV4-1 and TRBJ1-1; D is ambiguous. The V gene lost 8 bases and the J gene lost 0 bases, with 10 bases spanning the gap. Germline V lookup: CDR1 MGHRA, CDR2 YSYEKL. The CDR3 totals 13 residues. The DNA for the CDR3 is TGCGCCAGCGGGTGGCGGATGAACACTGAAGCTTTCTTT. Protein sequence: CASGWRMNTEAFF.

V usage is TRBV12-3 or TRBV12-4 and J usage is TRBJ1-2; the D gene is possibly TRBD1 (5 bases). V was pared by 6 bases and J by 2 bases, with 10 bases between. The CDR3 length is 13 residues. The CDR3 is CASRAQENYGYTF. The CDR3 nucleotides read TGTGCCAGCAGGGCACAGGAGAACTATGGCTACACCTTC.

The chain has TRBV6-1 and TRBJ1-1, with D hard to call. The germline V and J ends were trimmed by 11 bases and 6 bases, with 22 bases remaining between them. CDR3 size: 14 residues. Per the germline V gene, CDR1 is MNHNS and CDR2 is SASEGT. CDR3 amino acids: CAGEKALKEAEAFF. CDR3 DNA sequence: TGTGCCGGCGAAAAGGCGCTCAAGGAAGCTGAAGCTTTCTTT.

This clonotype was counted between two and nine times. A single base separates this from a much larger clone, so it may be a read error. The chain recombines TRBV10-3 with TRBJ2-7; D is uncertain. Germline V gene lookup returns CDR1 ENHRY and CDR2 SYGVKD. This CDR3 has 14 amino acids. CDR3 region: CAISEDPRTGERYF. CDR3 nucleotides: TGTGCCATCAGTGAGGACCCGCGGACGGGCGAGCGGTACTTC.

The chain combines TRBV9 with TRBJ1-2, with D unclear. The CDR3 sequence is 14 residues long. CDR1 and CDR2 (germline): SGDLS, YYNGEE. The ends were cut back, 0 bases at V and 0 bases at J, with 6 bases in the middle. CDR3 region: CASSVGQSNYGYTF. The DNA of the CDR3 is TGTGCCAGCAGCGTAGGGCAGTCTAACTATGGCTACACCTTC.

Many counts were recorded for this clonotype. The J gene is TRBJ2-7, the V gene TRBV19; D is possibly TRBD1 (5 bases). V was clipped by 0 bases and J by 3 bases, with 9 bases between them. The germline gives CDR1 LNHDA, CDR2 SQIVND (reference sequence). This CDR3 region has 14 residues. CDR3 region: CASSIDRVGYEQYF. The CDR3 DNA sequence: TGTGCCAGTAGTATAGACAGGGTAGGCTACGAGCAGTACTTC. The full variable domain, with the rest looked up from reference TRBV19 and TRBJ2-7, is DGGITQSPKYLFRKEGQNVTLSCEQNLNHDAMYWYRQDPGQGLRLIYYSQIVNDFQKGDIAEGYSVSREKKESFPLTVTSAQKNPTAFYLCASSIDRVGYEQYFGPGTRLTVT.

The chain carries TRBV11-2 and TRBJ2-5; tentative D call: TRBD2 (6 bases). Germline lookup yields CDR1 SGHAT and CDR2 FQNNGV. The CDR3 extends over 14 amino acids. Trimming removed 1 base from V and 11 bases from J, with 17 bases in between. CDR3 loop: CASSLGTQQRVQYF. As DNA, the CDR3 is TGTGCCAGCAGCTTAGGAACCCAGCAGCGGGTGCAGTACTTC. The full variable domain, in which reference TRBV11-2 and TRBJ2-5 provide the parts outside the CDR3, is EAGVAQSPRYKIIEKRQSVAFWCNPISGHATLYWYQQILGQGPKLLIQFQNNGVVDDSQLPKDRFSAERLKGVDSTLKIQPAKLEDSAVYLCASSLGTQQRVQYFGPGTRLLVL.

This clonotype occurred many times. This chain joins TRBV20-1 and TRBJ1-5; 7 nucleotides match TRBD1. Germline V gene data show CDR1 as DFQATT and CDR2 as SNEGSKA (reference sequence). The CDR3 sequence is 14 residues long. The V gene end was trimmed by 6 bases and the J gene end by 3 bases; junction bases not matched to a gene: 8. The CDR3 DNA reads as TGCAGTGCCTACGGGGGGACAGACAATCAGCCCCAGCATTTT. It specifies CSAYGGTDNQPQHF.

This sequence joins TRBV27 and TRBJ1-2; D remains ambiguous. The CDR3 sequence is 14 residues long. Looked up from germline, CDR1 is MNHEY and CDR2 is SMNVEV (reference sequence). Trimming left V 6 bases short and J 0 bases short, with 11 bases between. The CDR3 sequence: CASRLRTSNYGYTF. The CDR3 DNA follows: TGTGCCAGCAGACTGAGGACCTCTAACTATGGCTACACCTTC.

As regards this clonotype: One base away lies a much larger clone, so this may be a sequencing read error. The DNA is left out, because the CDR3 cannot be placed on it with certainty; the CDR3 is given as TCRdb lists it. The chain carries TRBV30 and TRBJ2-2; the DNA was not compared with TRBD1, the D call given in the table. The CDR3 length equals 16 residues, ends included. The V gene's germline CDR1 is GTSNPN and CDR2 SVGIG (reference sequence). The CDR3 reads CAWVGQGAIGTGELCF.

This chain links TRBV6-1 with TRBJ2-7, with no clear D. The CDR3 has 13 residues. The V gene lost 3 bases and the J gene lost 4 bases, with 10 bases spanning the gap. Germline V gene data show CDR1 as MNHNS and CDR2 as SASEGT. CDR3 coding DNA: TGTGCCAGCAGTGACGGGCCGACTTACGAGCAGTACTTC. Amino acid sequence: CASSDGPTYEQYF.

V usage is TRBV11-2 and J usage is TRBJ2-7; perhaps D is TRBD1 or TRBD2 (5 bases each). The V gene lost 4 bases and the J gene lost 2 bases, with 15 bases spanning the gap. Germline CDR1 is SGHAT and CDR2 is FQNNGV. The length of the CDR3 is 15 residues. The CDR3 here is CASSSPRRETYEQYF. In DNA, the CDR3 is TGTGCCAGCAGCTCTCCCCGCAGGGAGACCTACGAGCAGTACTTC.

The chain combines TRBV28 with TRBJ2-3; TRBD2 matches 14 bases. V was pared by 6 bases and J by 6 bases, with 8 bases of the junction left unmatched. CDR1 is MDHEN and CDR2 is SYDVKM in the germline V gene. This CDR3 is built from 16 residues. Here the CDR3 reads CASSVGLAGGRDTQYF. CDR3 nucleotide sequence: TGTGCCAGCAGCGTTGGACTAGCGGGGGGCAGGGATACGCAGTATTTT.

The V and J genes are TRBV4-1 and TRBJ2-7, with D maybe TRBD1 (6 bases). The V end was cut by 4 bases, the J end by 3 bases, with 10 bases between. Per the germline V gene, CDR1 is MGHRA and CDR2 is YSYEKL. The CDR3 sequence is 13 residues long. CDR3 loop: CASSRNRDYEQYF. CDR3 bases: TGCGCCAGCAGCCGTAACAGGGACTACGAGCAGTACTTC.

This clonotype was seen a few times. This chain uses TRBV28 with TRBJ1-2; TRBD1 matches at 7 bases. The germline V gene has CDR1 MDHEN and CDR2 SYDVKM. The V segment lost 5 bases and the J segment 6 bases; nucleotides outside the gene matches: 6. This CDR3 spans 13 amino acids. For the CDR3, the DNA is TGTGCCAGCAGTCCCGGACAGGAGAATGGCTACACCTTC. Protein sequence: CASSPGQENGYTF.

This sequence joins TRBV4-1 and TRBJ1-2; a possible D gene is TRBD1 (5 bases). The CDR3 sequence is 14 residues long. V dropped 0 bases and J dropped 5 bases, with 10 bases sitting between them. The germline V gene encodes CDR1 MGHRA and CDR2 YSYEKL. The CDR3 spells CASSQERGLYGYTF. CDR3 coding DNA: TGCGCCAGCAGCCAAGAACGGGGCCTTTATGGCTACACCTTC.

This clonotype was recorded at least ten times. The chain has TRBV6-4 and TRBJ2-7; tentative D call: TRBD1 (6 bases). V lost 8 bases and J 5 bases, leaving 22 bases between the germline ends. The germline gives CDR1 MRHNA, CDR2 SNTAGT. The CDR3 covers 15 residues. CDR3 amino acids: CASESPWTEGNEQYF. The CDR3 DNA reads TGTGCCAGCGAGTCCCCCTGGACAGAAGGAAACGAGCAGTACTTC.

This clonotype was seen repeatedly, ten times or more. The chain combines TRBV12-3 or TRBV12-4 with TRBJ1-3; perhaps TRBD1 as D (6 bases). CDR3 length equals 14 residues. Trimming removed 6 bases at V and 0 bases at J, with 9 bases between. The CDR3 spells CASRDSTSGNTIYF. The CDR3 DNA sequence: TGTGCCAGCAGGGACAGTACCTCTGGAAACACCATATATTTT.

The table lists this clonotype with many counts. V is TRBV6-5 and J is TRBJ1-1; D not certain. V gave up 2 bases and J gave up 7 bases, with 17 bases separating them. The V gene's germline CDR1 is MNHEY and CDR2 SVGAGI. The CDR3 is made up of 15 amino acids. CDR3 loop: CASSYNSQALIEAFF. In DNA, the CDR3 is TGTGCCAGCAGTTACAATTCCCAGGCCCTAATTGAAGCTTTCTTT.

This clonotype was found a few times. The chain combines TRBV25-1 with TRBJ1-5, with 10 bases that match TRBD1. Per germline, CDR1 MGHDK and CDR2 SYGVNS. This CDR3 region has 17 residues. J was trimmed by 7 bases and V by 7 bases; bases with no gene match: 16. Here the CDR3 reads CASTPWGQGSSSQPQHF. For the CDR3, the DNA is TGTGCCAGCACCCCATGGGGACAGGGGTCTTCTAGCCAGCCCCAGCATTTT. The whole variable domain, remainder taken from reference TRBV25-1 and TRBJ1-5, is EADIYQTPRYLVIGTGKKITLECSQTMGHDKMYWYQQDPGMELHLIHYSYGVNSTEKGDLSSESTVSRIRTEHFPLTLESARPSHTSQYLCASTPWGQGSSSQPQHFGDGTRLSIL.

This clonotype has at least ten counts. CDR3 region: CATSVKAQSEAFF. In DNA form, the CDR3 reads TGTGCCACCAGCGTCAAGGCACAGTCTGAAGCTTTCTTT. This chain joins TRBV15 and TRBJ1-1; D unclear. V dropped 5 bases and J dropped 6 bases, with 13 bases sitting between them. The CDR3 spans 13 residues. The germline gives CDR1 LNHNV, CDR2 YYDKDF (reference sequence). Based on the CDR3 plus reference TRBV15 and TRBJ1-1, the full variable domain is DAMVIQNPRYQVTQFGKPVTLSCSQTLNHNVMYWYQQKSSQAPKLLFHYYDKDFNNEADTPDNFQSRRPNTSFCFLDIRSPGLGDTAMYLCATSVKAQSEAFFGQGTRLTVV.

This clonotype came up many times. The chain combines TRBV3-1 with TRBJ1-1, with TRBD1 as a possible D gene (5 bases). The CDR3 extends over 13 amino acids. The germline V gene has CDR1 LGHDT and CDR2 YNNKEL (reference sequence). Trimming removed 4 bases from V and 3 bases from J, with 9 bases in between. The CDR3 loop is CASSRTLYTEAFF. DNA of the CDR3: TGTGCCAGCAGCCGGACACTTTACACTGAAGCTTTCTTT.

The table lists this clonotype with a few counts. Mismatch with germline at one junction end may stem from a read error. V and J are TRBV19 and TRBJ2-7; D is unclear. Germline values: CDR1 LNHDA, CDR2 SQIVND (reference sequence). The CDR3 runs to 11 residues. CDR3 protein: CASSSPVKSPF. The CDR3 bases are TGTGCCAGTAGTTCCCCCGTCAAGAGTCCCTTC. The full variable domain, with the rest looked up from reference TRBV19 and TRBJ2-7, is DGGITQSPKYLFRKEGQNVTLSCEQNLNHDAMYWYRQDPGQGLRLIYYSQIVNDFQKGDIAEGYSVSREKKESFPLTVTSAQKNPTAFYLCASSSPVKSPFGPGTRLTVT.

This clonotype came up many times. The chain has TRBV9 and TRBJ1-1, with TRBD1 matching 7 bases. Germline V gene lookup returns CDR1 SGDLS and CDR2 YYNGEE. CDR3 size: 15 residues. V lost 0 bases to trimming and J lost 1 base; unmatched junction nucleotides: 3. Here the CDR3 reads CASSVGGGENTEAFF. CDR3 coding DNA: TGTGCCAGCAGCGTAGGAGGGGGCGAGAACACTGAAGCTTTCTTT.

This clonotype has at least ten counts. Compared with germline, one end of the junction differs, possibly owing to a read error. The V gene is TRBV11-3, the J gene TRBJ2-5; TRBD1 matches 7 bases. Germline V gives CDR1 SGHNT, CDR2 YENEEA. The CDR3 length is 15 residues. CDR3 sequence reads: CTSSFRIGGSETQYF. In DNA form, the CDR3 reads TGTACCAGCAGCTTCCGGATAGGGGGCTCAGAGACCCAGTACTTC.

This clonotype was seen many times. CDR3 protein: CASSQDNSYGYTF. In nucleotides, the CDR3 is TGTGCCAGCAGCCAAGATAACAGCTATGGCTACACCTTC. This sequence joins TRBV14 and TRBJ1-2; the D is unclear. From germline, CDR1 is SGHDN and CDR2 FVKESK. The CDR3 runs 13 residues. V was trimmed by 0 bases and J by 4 bases, leaving 6 bases between them.